This T cell receptor (beta chain) comes out of a study of cytomegalovirus exposure and HLA in healthy donors (TCRdb year 2017). The study in broad terms: According to a later analysis, one platform produced both the roughly 110 validation repertoires and the approximately 670 repertoires of the first cohort. High-throughput TCR immunosequencing, statistical association of individual TCRs with disease status, and machine learning were combined to predict cytomegalovirus infection status. In addition to the first cohort of approximately 670 subjects, a separate validation cohort of approximately 130 different subjects was used. The study aimed to test whether signatures of past pathogen exposure could be identified by cataloging public T cell receptors. General study outcomes and caveats: The classifier was reported to diagnose cytomegalovirus status with high specificity and sensitivity in both the original and validation cohorts. A later analysis had no HLA typing for the validation cohort, so co-occurrence there was scored across all 130 or so repertoires. A total of fewer than 200 TCR beta chains were listed by the study as associated with cytomegalovirus. Across donors, most TCR sequences were observed very rarely, whereas some public TCRs were present in many individuals. In vitro tests confirmed that a few of the cytomegalovirus-associated TCR beta chains recognize cytomegalovirus antigens. Of the cluster scores, 94% were above 0 in a later analysis, which found that TCRs clustered in the first cohort also tended to co-occur in the 120 or so validation repertoires. The authors suggested that the approach could potentially be extended to other disease states and immunological phenotypes.

The protocol used for the library was the immunoSEQ multiplex PCR assay. Per the authors' processing: A statistical classification framework was built for diagnosing cytomegalovirus status from the catalog of TCR beta chain sequences. TCRdb provides this immuneACCESS table in a form limited to in-frame rearrangements. Some clones are lacking; in checked studies, under half of them reflect an unresolved V gene, and why the rest are absent is not known. D and trimming come from the DNA, and the V and J calls and clone size come from that table. The sample table lists around 160,000 clones, 80% to 85% of them with a count of one. The top ten hold roughly 10% of the sample. Separate from the approximately 730-subject first cohort, the validation cohort of roughly 120 subjects was the group to which the donors belonged. Worth noting for this clone: The antigen this receptor binds is unknown. Qualities for individual bases were not recorded, and no much larger clone is one base off.

V gives up 5 bases and J gives up 2 bases, and the segment between their germline ends measures 9 bases. For CDR1 and CDR2, the germline V gene (reference sequence) lists GTSNPN and SVGIG. From the cysteine up to the phenylalanine, the CDR3 has a length of 12 residues. CDR3 DNA only is kept here, 36 bases in frame from base 1. The sequence was obtained from a man aged 25-45 years in good health and CMV-seropositive. Specimen: PBMCs. The chain joins TRBV30 to TRBJ2-5, with TRBD1 tentatively as D gene (6 bases match). The DNA sequence follows: TGTGCCTGGGGGGGCCCACAAGAGACCCAGTACTTC. This codes for CAWGGPQETQYF.